This T cell receptor (beta chain) was identified in a study of CD4 T cells in relation to SARS-CoV-2 and coronaviruses. Some clones are missing from TCRdb's copy, which holds only in-frame ones; the method was immunoSEQ multiplex PCR. The table shows 20,000 to 25,000 clones, with roughly 69% occurring only once. CD4+ T cells from unexposed donors were obtained before the COVID-19 pandemic (2011-2018). Isolation of CD4+ T cells took place after approximately 10 days in culture. Cells permitting, SARS-CoV-2 S/N and four cold-coronavirus spikes were tested on unexposed-donor CD4+ T cells. As for this clone: The antigen is not known.

Looked up from germline, CDR1 is SGHTA and CDR2 is FQGNSA. V shed 0 bases, J shed 4 bases, and the junction held 5 bases outside the gene matches. This CDR3 is 15 amino acids long. The clonotype was recovered from a human donor in good health. Specimen: CD4+ T cells from PBMCs, cultured in vitro. This chain uses TRBV7-2 with TRBJ2-5, with 7 nucleotides matching TRBD1. CDR3 amino acids: CASSLAHRGSETQYF. The CDR3 nucleotides are TGTGCCAGCAGCTTAGCACACAGGGGTTCAGAGACCCAGTACTTC.